This TCR beta chain stems from a study of blood T cell repertoires in COVID-19. CDR1 and CDR2 (germline): SGDLS, YYNGEE. This CDR3 is 15 amino acids long. J was trimmed by 3 bases and V by 4 bases; bases with no gene match: 10. Clones were read by immunoSEQ multiplex PCR, and TCRdb kept only the in-frame ones, dropping some. The table shows about 170,000 clones, with 80% to 95% occurring only once. Sequencing was performed on peripheral blood. J is TRBJ2-7 and V is TRBV9; 7 nucleotides line up with TRBD2. The source of this sequence is a woman between 45 and 60 years old with acute or convalescent COVID-19. CDR3: CASSPRGGQDYEQYF. Here the CDR3 DNA reads TGTGCCAGCAGCCCCCGGGGAGGGCAAGACTACGAGCAGTACTTC.